A selection of T cell receptor beta chains follows, all from one sample in a study of T cells in Graves' hyperthyroidism and ophthalmopathy. TCRdb reprocessed the multiplex PCR reads with MiXCR, giving one entry per CDR3 protein. Altogether 470,000 or so distinct CDR3 sequences are present, under 25% being singletons, with the ten largest covering approximately 26%. Source material: blood. The receptors derive from a man aged 18 to 35 with Graves' hyperthyroidism. The CDR3 runs from the conserved cysteine through the conserved F or W. Expanded clones are given a class, and other clones once, few, many or no size at all.

>TRBJ1-5|TRBV5-6|once
CASSSAQTGSNQPQHF
>TRBJ1-5|TRBV28|few
CASSHTGEKQPQHF
>TRBJ2-7|TRBV20-1|many
CSARGGRDSLYEQYF
>TRBJ2-7|TRBV9|many
CASSVEDRSYEQYF
>TRBJ2-7|TRBV19|few
CASSMGLADEQYF
>TRBJ1-1|TRBV4-2|.
CASSQDARDSKTKDTEAFF
>TRBJ2-7|TRBV7-2|many
CASRPGLTGAYEQYF
>TRBJ1-3|TRBV28|many
CASSLDRSGNTIYF
>TRBJ2-7|TRBV12-3/TRBV12-4|once
CASRAGGYEQYF
>TRBJ2-7|TRBV28|many
CASSFFSGGLSFYEQYF
>TRBJ2-5|TRBV6-5|many
CASSWLTGETQYF
>TRBJ1-3|TRBV5-1|.
CASSLEGERNTIYF
>TRBJ2-5|TRBV20-1|many
CSAPPRTGQETQYF
>TRBJ1-1|TRBV6-1|many
CASSENLPGAEAFF
>TRBJ1-5|TRBV20-1|many
CSARTGRDQPQHF
>TRBJ2-7|TRBV2|.
CASSEDPIYEQYF